The sequence of this T cell receptor (beta chain) was determined in a study of PD-1 blockade in classical Hodgkin lymphoma. Study-wide findings and caveats: CD4+ but not CD8+ TCR diversity rose significantly by C4D1. Diversity similar to that of newly diagnosed patients was seen at baseline in complete responders.

Relapse was seen in all patients after autologous stem cell transplantation, and brentuximab vedotin exposure was variable. This CDR3 is 12 amino acids long. V was shortened by 2 bases and J by 7 bases, with 8 bases between the two germline ends. Looked up from germline, CDR1 is MNHEY and CDR2 is SVGAGI. Worth noting for this clone: Its antigen remains unidentified.

Here immunoSEQ multiplex PCR was the method, and the copy in TCRdb shows in-frame clones only, minus some. The sample has about 90,000 clones, roughly nine tenths seen once. This sequence joins TRBV6-5 and TRBJ1-2, with D possibly TRBD1 on 6 matching bases. The receptor was isolated from a human donor with classical Hodgkin lymphoma. The sequenced sample was peripheral blood mononuclear cells (PBMCs), obtained before the second cycle of nivolumab. CDR3: CASSYGGAGYTF. The CDR3 nucleotides read TGTGCCAGCAGTTACGGGGGGGCTGGCTACACCTTC.